What follows are 32 T cell receptor beta chains derived from one specimen sequenced in a study of T-cell memory formation after mild COVID-19. TCRdb re-derived calls from the 5' RACE reads in MiXCR, one entry per CDR3 protein. Here the sample spans roughly 340,000 distinct CDR3 sequences, about a sixth being singletons. The sequenced material came from PBMCs or a T cell subset sorted from them (not recorded which). The source is a man between 18 and 29 years old who had mild COVID-19 (a few samples of this study predate the infection). Cell type and time point are not known.

The chain uses TRBV19 and TRBJ1-5, with unresolved D. Trimming cost V 0 bases and J 6 bases, with 6 bases left between them. The germline V gene encodes CDR1 LNHDA and CDR2 SQIVND (reference sequence). The length of the CDR3 is 13 residues. The CDR3 sequence is CASSIDSGQPQHF. As DNA, the CDR3 is TGTGCCAGTAGTATAGATTCTGGTCAGCCCCAGCATTTT.

This chain joins TRBV12-3 or TRBV12-4 and TRBJ1-2; no clear D. The ends were cut back, 8 bases at V and 8 bases at J, with 18 bases in the middle. The CDR3 extends over 13 amino acids. CDR3 residues: CASGYASTRGYTF. The DNA of the CDR3 is TGTGCCAGCGGCTATGCCTCTACACGGGGCTACACCTTC.

This clonotype occurred many times. V usage is TRBV4-1 and J usage is TRBJ2-3; 8 nucleotides align to TRBD2. This CDR3 has 17 residues. V gave up 0 bases and J gave up 1 base; unmatched junction bases: 6. Germline loops: CDR1 MGHRA, CDR2 YSYEKL. The CDR3 sequence: CASSQEFTAGGTDTQYF. In nucleotides, the CDR3 is TGCGCCAGCAGCCAAGAGTTCACAGCGGGGGGCACAGATACGCAGTATTTT.

This clonotype has only a few counts. The chain carries TRBV20-1 and TRBJ2-5; TRBD2 matches 13 bases. This CDR3 is built from 14 residues. With V trimmed by 5 bases and J by 4 bases, 4 bases remained unmatched. The germline CDR1 and CDR2 sequences are DFQATT and SNEGSKA (reference sequence). CDR3 nucleotides: TGCAGTGCTCAAGGGACTAGCGGGGTAGAGACCCAGTACTTC. Residues: CSAQGTSGVETQYF.

The rearrangement uses TRBV10-3 and TRBJ2-1, with D unclear. The CDR3 is 15 amino acids. CDR1 is ENHRY, CDR2 SYGVKD, per germline. V was cut by 0 bases and J by 4 bases, with 10 bases left in between. CDR3 amino acids: CAISESEPDYNEQFF. The CDR3, as DNA: TGTGCCATCAGTGAGTCAGAGCCGGATTACAATGAGCAGTTCTTC.

This clonotype was picked up a small number of times. V is TRBV6-5 and J is TRBJ1-4; no definite D call. The germline gives CDR1 MNHEY, CDR2 SVGAGI. Trimming removed 8 bases from V and 4 bases from J, with 11 bases in between. The CDR3 has 13 residues. For the CDR3, the DNA is TGTGCCAGCCGCCAGACGGGTAATGAAAAACTGTTTTTT. This translates into CASRQTGNEKLFF.

This clonotype was detected only a few times. The chain employs TRBV12-3 or TRBV12-4 and TRBJ2-5; D remains ambiguous. Trimming left V 6 bases short and J 5 bases short, with 16 bases between. There are 14 residues in the CDR3. This CDR3 reads CASSTSLDWETQYF. The CDR3 DNA sequence: TGTGCCAGCAGCACCAGCCTGGATTGGGAGACCCAGTACTTC.

The table lists this clonotype with a few counts. The chain is built from TRBV2 and TRBJ2-3, with TRBD1 identical over 11 bases. V was clipped by 6 bases and J by 5 bases; unmatched bases: 7. The germline gives CDR1 SNHLY, CDR2 FYNNEI. The CDR3 loop spans 15 amino acids. CDR3 in DNA: TGTGCCAGCAGAGCGGACAGGGGGCTAGGAGATACGCAGTATTTT. This sequence encodes CASRADRGLGDTQYF. Filled out from reference TRBV2 and TRBJ2-3, the complete variable domain reads EPEVTQTPSHQVTQMGQEVILRCVPISNHLYFYWYRQILGQKVEFLVSFYNNEISEKSEIFDDQFSVERPDGSNFTLKIRSTKLEDSAMYFCASRADRGLGDTQYFGPGTRLTVL.

This chain joins TRBV4-1 and TRBJ1-5; a possible D gene is TRBD1 (6 bases). CDR1 is MGHRA and CDR2 is YSYEKL in the germline V gene. Trimming took off 0 bases at V and 7 bases at J, with 13 bases between the two ends. The CDR3 contains 15 residues. For the CDR3, the DNA is TGCGCCAGCAGCCAAGATGGAACAGGGTCACAGCCCCAGCATTTT. Protein sequence: CASSQDGTGSQPQHF.

The chain uses TRBV5-1 and TRBJ2-2; 10 bases match TRBD1. The CDR3 is 17 amino acids. The germline gives CDR1 SGHRS, CDR2 YFSETQ. The V segment lost 4 bases and the J segment 2 bases; nucleotides outside the gene matches: 8. This chain's CDR3 is CASSGRTGGFNTGELFF. The CDR3 nucleotides read TGCGCCAGCAGCGGACGGACAGGGGGTTTCAACACCGGGGAGCTGTTTTTT.

This clonotype was detected a few times. This chain joins TRBV5-4 and TRBJ2-5, with D unresolved. From germline, CDR1 is SGHNT and CDR2 YYREEE (reference sequence). Trimming shortened V by 4 bases and J by 3 bases, and 16 bases separated the two germline ends. This CDR3 has 15 residues. CDR3 bases: TGTGCCAGCAGCCCTCCCGGCCGCGGTGAAGAGACCCAGTACTTC. Translation gives CASSPPGRGEETQYF.

V is TRBV6-2 or TRBV6-3 and J is TRBJ2-1; D gene ambiguous. There are 12 residues in the CDR3. Trimming cost V 7 bases and J 0 bases, with 4 bases left between them. Germline CDR1 reads MNHEY; CDR2 reads SVGEGT. CDR3 protein: CASMSSYNEQFF. Here the CDR3 DNA reads TGTGCCAGCATGAGCTCCTACAATGAGCAGTTCTTC.

This clonotype was seen ten or more times. The genes are TRBV30 and TRBJ2-2, with a tentative D call TRBD2 (7 bases). Trimming took 3 bases from V and 3 from J, leaving 14 bases between them. The CDR3 is 15 residues long. CDR1 and CDR2 (germline): GTSNPN, SVGIG (reference sequence). The CDR3 region has the DNA TGTGCCTGGAGACCGGGGGGCCGTTACACCGGGGAGCTGTTTTTT. As protein: CAWRPGGRYTGELFF.

The chain couples TRBV7-9 to TRBJ2-1, with 9 bases identical to TRBD1. The junction had 3 bases not matched to a gene; V was cut back by 2 bases and J by 7 bases. This CDR3 contains 14 residues. Germline V gene data show CDR1 as SEHNR and CDR2 as FQNEAQ (reference sequence). This CDR3 reads CASSLRDRVNEQFF. For the CDR3, the DNA is TGTGCCAGCAGCTTACGGGACAGGGTAAATGAGCAGTTCTTC.

This chain links TRBV5-1 with TRBJ2-1, with a possible D match to TRBD2 (5 bases). V lost 4 bases to trimming and J lost 3 bases, with 11 bases between them. The CDR3 sequence is 14 residues long. Germline-derived CDR1 and CDR2 are SGHRS and YFSETQ. DNA of the CDR3: TGCGCCAGCAGCCCCGGGGAGAACTACAATGAGCAGTTCTTC. It specifies CASSPGENYNEQFF.

This chain links TRBV5-4 with TRBJ1-2; weak D call: TRBD1 (6 bases). Germline CDR1 reads SGHNT; CDR2 reads YYREEE (reference sequence). V lost 0 bases, J lost 4 bases, and 13 bases lay in between. This CDR3 has 15 residues. CDR3 sequence: CASSLDSGDGYGYTF. The CDR3 coding sequence is TGTGCCAGCAGCTTGGATTCAGGGGACGGCTATGGCTACACCTTC.

This clonotype was detected a few times. V and J are TRBV5-1 and TRBJ2-4; 7 bases line up with TRBD2. Germline CDR1 is SGHRS and CDR2 is YFSETQ. Trimming at V came to 6 bases and at J to 9 bases, leaving 9 bases not matched to a gene. CDR3 length: 13 residues. The CDR3 coding sequence is TGCGCCAGCACCGGGCCTAGCGGAGGCATTCAGTACTTC. Translation: CASTGPSGGIQYF.

The chain employs TRBV4-1 and TRBJ2-7; 9 bases line up with TRBD2. This CDR3 region has 16 residues. Germline loops: CDR1 MGHRA, CDR2 YSYEKL. Trimming removed 4 bases from V and 4 bases from J; junction bases left unmatched: 11. CDR3 sequence (DNA): TGCGCCAGCAGCCTATACTTAGCGGGGGCCCGTTACGAGCAGTACTTC. Its protein product is CASSLYLAGARYEQYF.

This chain joins TRBV2 and TRBJ2-7; D possibly corresponds to TRBD1 (5 bases). From germline, CDR1 is SNHLY and CDR2 FYNNEI. Trimming took off 1 base at V and 3 bases at J, with 13 bases between the two ends. The CDR3 runs 15 residues. The CDR3 reads CASSEGFGAGYEQYF. The CDR3 nucleotides read TGTGCCAGCAGTGAAGGGTTTGGGGCAGGCTACGAGCAGTACTTC.

This clonotype has a count of ten or more. The CDR3 sequence is CASSVAGGQGDYEQYF. The CDR3 bases are TGTGCCAGCAGCGTAGCTGGGGGACAGGGGGACTACGAGCAGTACTTC. The chain employs TRBV9 and TRBJ2-7, with 11 bases lining up with TRBD1. CDR3 length: 16 residues. Per the germline V gene, CDR1 is SGDLS and CDR2 is YYNGEE. With 0 bases clipped from V and 3 bases from J, the junction kept 5 bases outside the gene matches.

The V gene is TRBV10-3, the J gene TRBJ2-3; TRBD1 might be the D (6 bases). Trimming stripped 8 bases from V and 4 bases from J, with 10 bases between. The CDR3 is 12 residues long. Germline loops: CDR1 ENHRY, CDR2 SYGVKD. The CDR3 bases are TGTGCCATCGGCTCAGGGGCAGATACGCAGTATTTT. As protein: CAIGSGADTQYF.

This clonotype occurred many times. The CDR3 nucleotides read TGTGCCAGCAGCTTATTTCAGGGTACCGAGCAGTACGTC. The encoded protein is CASSLFQGTEQYV. The gene calls are TRBV7-8 and TRBJ2-7; a possible D gene is TRBD1 (5 bases). Looked up from germline, CDR1 is SGHVS and CDR2 is FQNEAQ. The CDR3 extends over 13 amino acids. V gave up 2 bases and J gave up 6 bases, with 11 bases separating them.

This clonotype has more than one count but fewer than ten. This chain connects TRBV20-1 to TRBJ1-2; D is unclear. Per the germline V gene, CDR1 is DFQATT and CDR2 is SNEGSKA (reference sequence). This CDR3 comprises 12 residues. V lost 3 bases and J 6 bases, leaving 11 bases between the germline ends. In nucleotides, the CDR3 is TGCAGTGCTAGTAGAGGTCGAGATGGCTACACCTTC. Translating it yields CSASRGRDGYTF.

At least ten counts were recorded for this clonotype. V and J are TRBV7-2 and TRBJ2-3; unclear D gene. The germline V gene encodes CDR1 SGHTA and CDR2 FQGNSA. Trimming left V 1 base short and J 6 bases short, with 5 bases between. The CDR3 covers 12 residues. CDR3 nucleotides: TGTGCCAGCAGCTTAGTAGGGGATACGCAGTATTTT. Residues: CASSLVGDTQYF.

This clonotype was seen a handful of times. The gene calls are TRBV4-2 and TRBJ1-1; D is unclear. Germline CDR1 LGHNA, CDR2 YNFKEQ. Trimming left V 0 bases short and J 1 base short, with 6 bases between. CDR3 length equals 14 residues. The CDR3 DNA reads TGTGCCAGCAGCCAAGATCAGAAGAACACTGAAGCTTTCTTT. Residues: CASSQDQKNTEAFF.

This clonotype was observed a handful of times. The chain recombines TRBV7-9 with TRBJ2-3, with 10 bases that match TRBD2. CDR1 and CDR2 (germline): SEHNR, FQNEAQ (reference sequence). The CDR3 runs to 16 residues. V lost 5 bases, J lost 5 bases, and 10 bases stayed unmatched. The CDR3 DNA is TGTGCCAGCAGCCTAGTAGCGGGGGGACCCCAAGATACGCAGTATTTT. Protein: CASSLVAGGPQDTQYF.

This clonotype was seen a handful of times. The CDR3 loop is CSAHRTGLAKNIQYF. For the CDR3, the DNA is TGCAGTGCTCATAGGACAGGCCTAGCCAAAAACATTCAGTACTTC. The chain couples TRBV20-1 to TRBJ2-4; 7 positions match TRBD1. Germline V gene lookup returns CDR1 DFQATT and CDR2 SNEGSKA (reference sequence). CDR3 size: 15 residues. With V trimmed by 5 bases and J by 0 bases, 7 bases remained unmatched.

This clonotype was found a few times. The V call is TRBV11-1, the J call TRBJ1-3; D gene unclear. Germline V gene sequence: CDR1 SGHAT, CDR2 FQDESV (reference sequence). V dropped 7 bases and J dropped 9 bases, with 7 bases sitting between them. The CDR3 runs 10 residues. In DNA, the CDR3 is TGTGCCAGCACCCCGGGCACCATATATTTT. Translated, it gives CASTPGTIYF.

The chain links TRBV6-2 or TRBV6-3 to TRBJ2-3; weak D call: TRBD2 (6 bases). This CDR3 is built from 16 residues. Germline V lookup: CDR1 MNHEY, CDR2 SVGEGT. V lost 2 bases and J 0 bases, leaving 12 bases between the germline ends. In nucleotides, the CDR3 is TGTGCCAGCAGTTACGGAGGGACCATTAGCACAGATACGCAGTATTTT. Protein: CASSYGGTISTDTQYF.

In its sample, this clonotype was seen a few times. This sequence joins TRBV12-3 or TRBV12-4 and TRBJ2-2, with D tentatively TRBD2 (6 bases). The germline V and J ends were trimmed by 10 bases and 7 bases, with 19 bases remaining between them. The CDR3 is made up of 14 amino acids. DNA for the CDR3: TGTGCCACAAGACGGGGAGGAGGTAGCGGGGAGCTGTTTTTT. Residues: CATRRGGGSGELFF.

This clonotype occurred a few times. V usage is TRBV7-9 and J usage is TRBJ1-2; D uncertain. V lost 5 bases, J lost 4 bases, and 8 bases lay in between. Germline lookup yields CDR1 SEHNR and CDR2 FQNEAQ (reference sequence). CDR3 length equals 12 residues. The chain's CDR3 is CASSPYLYGYTF. As DNA, the CDR3 is TGTGCCAGCAGCCCGTACCTCTATGGCTACACCTTC.

This clonotype appeared a few times. The DNA for the CDR3 is TGTGCCAGTCACAGTAGCGGGGGGGCGAATGAGCAGTTCTTC. Residues: CASHSSGGANEQFF. The chain recombines TRBV27 with TRBJ2-1, with 11 nucleotides matching TRBD2. This CDR3 is 14 amino acids long. V gave up 9 bases and J gave up 7 bases; unmatched junction bases: 8. Germline loops: CDR1 MNHEY, CDR2 SMNVEV (reference sequence).